This T cell receptor beta chain was sequenced for a study of sequential checkpoint blockade in melanoma (dated by TCRdb to the late 2010s). For the study in its entirety: Patients were randomized 1:1 to first-line nivolumab followed by ipilimumab (arm A) or ipilimumab followed by nivolumab (arm B). Both trial sequences were followed by maintenance nivolumab.

The sample's treatment or condition label, in plain terms: randomized to nivolumab then ipilimumab (arm A) or the reverse (arm B). None of the patients in the trial had previously been given DNA-damaging chemotherapy. Live CD3+CD8+ cells negative for CD19 and CD56 were sorted from thawed PBMCs on a FACS Aria II flow cytometer. Samples were obtained from patients with melanoma enrolled in CheckMate 064, a randomized, open-label phase II trial of sequential checkpoint blockade. Peripheral blood mononuclear cells were collected by leukapheresis, purified using Ficoll-Paque, and frozen in human serum containing around 9.8% DMSO. Purity of sorted blood CD3+CD8+ cells was verified at >95% immediately after sorting, followed by DNA extraction. Study-level results and caveats: Larger, independent patient cohorts are needed to validate the response-prediction model that combines TCR metrics and mutation burden.

The immunoSEQ Assay was used to immunosequence TCRbeta CDR3 regions from genomic DNA. Genomic DNA was amplified by bias-controlled multiplex PCR before high-throughput sequencing. Concerning the study's data processing: To quantify the absolute abundance of each unique TCRbeta CDR3 region, the sequences were collapsed and filtered. Clonality, defined as 1 minus Pielou's evenness, was calculated using only productive rearrangements. Clones with significantly greater frequencies in on-treatment versus baseline samples were identified using a previously published method. TCRdb mirrors the immuneACCESS table, restricted to in-frame sequences. Some clones are absent from its copies; in checked studies, under half trace to an unresolved V gene, and the reason for the others is unknown. V and J calls and clone size are copied from that table; D and trimming were computed from the DNA. In this sample the table shows some 6,900 clones, 60% of which occur a single time. Together, the top ten hold about 8.1% of the sample.

Comment on this clone: The antigen this receptor binds is unknown. Base-call qualities are not available, and no considerably larger clone is one nucleotide away.

Sequencing was performed on CD8+ T cells sorted from blood (inferred from file names), taken from a patient given nivolumab and ipilimumab in sequence. The sequence derives from a human donor with melanoma.

The nucleotide sequence reads as follows: TGTGCCAGCGGCCGCAGGGGCTCCTACGAGCAGTACTTC. This is translated as CASGRRGSYEQYF. The chain uses TRBV6-1 and TRBJ2-7; 6 matching bases give a weak D call of TRBD1. The CDR3 has 13 amino acids, counting the end cysteine and phenylalanine. The kept DNA is CDR3 alone, 39 bases in frame from the first base. Trimming at the junction amounts to 8 bases on V and 0 bases on J, and the germline ends lie 11 bases apart. The germline V gene supplies CDR1 MNHNS and CDR2 SASEGT.